Below are 32 T cell receptor beta chains sequenced from a single sample in a study of shared T cell receptors in the human thymus. Repertoires were generated with immunoSEQ multiplex PCR, while TCRdb's copy carries only in-frame clones and drops some. The data show approximately 760,000 clones, 70% to 90% seen once. These same data were also listed under a study on human thymus T cells.

Material: thymocytes. The receptors come from a girl under three years old with a congenital heart defect.

This clone showed up just a few times. This specimen includes other DNA sequences encoding the same CDR3. The chain links TRBV5-5 to TRBJ2-4, with 7 nucleotides matching TRBD1. The germline V gene has CDR1 SGHKS and CDR2 YYEKEE (reference sequence). Germline trimming cut 0 bases from V and 2 bases from J; bases unmatched to any gene: 8. This CDR3 has 17 residues. The CDR3 DNA is TGTGCCAGCAGCTTGGGAGACAGGGTTGGGTCCAAAAACATTCAGTACTTC. This encodes CASSLGDRVGSKNIQYF.

The V and J genes are TRBV28 and TRBJ2-1; 10 bases agree with TRBD2. V gave up 4 bases and J gave up 6 bases; unmatched junction bases: 9. Germline V CDR1 and CDR2: MDHEN, SYDVKM. The CDR3 consists of 16 residues. The CDR3 protein is CASSYGRLAGVNEQFF. The CDR3 bases are TGTGCCAGCAGTTATGGTCGACTAGCGGGCGTCAATGAGCAGTTCTTC.

This clone has only a few counts. This chain uses TRBV7-9 with TRBJ2-1, with 7 bases that match TRBD2. Trimming at V came to 4 bases and at J to 4 bases, leaving 10 bases not matched to a gene. CDR1 and CDR2 from the germline V gene are SEHNR and FQNEAQ (reference sequence). This CDR3 is built from 16 residues. This chain's CDR3 is CASSCPPGGSYNEQFF. In DNA, the CDR3 is TGTGCCAGCAGCTGTCCTCCGGGGGGATCATACAATGAGCAGTTCTTC.

The CDR3 DNA reads TGTGCCAGCAGTGAGGGGGACAGGGCGAACACTGAAGCTTTCTTT. Translating gives CASSEGDRANTEAFF. The chain recombines TRBV27 with TRBJ1-1, with 9 bases fitting TRBD1. The length of the CDR3 is 15 residues. Germline CDR1 reads MNHEY; CDR2 reads SMNVEV (reference sequence). The J segment lost 1 base and the V segment lost 5 bases, leaving 5 bases of the junction unmatched.

The chain joins TRBV7-8 to TRBJ1-3, with TRBD1 matching over 7 bases. V shed 5 bases and J 15 bases; nucleotides not matched to a gene: 10. The CDR3 has 12 residues. Germline V CDR1 and CDR2: SGHVS, FQNEAQ. This CDR3 reads CASSLTGTVEYF. The DNA of the CDR3 is TGTGCCAGCAGCCTAACCGGGACAGTCGAATATTTT.

The chain employs TRBV19 and TRBJ1-6; tentatively, D is TRBD1 (6 bases). Trimming took off 7 bases at V and 7 bases at J, with 14 bases between the two ends. The germline gives CDR1 LNHDA, CDR2 SQIVND (reference sequence). The CDR3 runs to 14 residues. The CDR3 DNA sequence: TGTGCCAGTACCTCCATGGACAGAAATTCACCCCTCCACTTT. Encoded protein: CASTSMDRNSPLHF.

Regarding this clone: Other DNA sequences in the same sample also yield this CDR3. CDR3 DNA: TGTGCCAGCAGCCCCAGGAACACTGAAGCTTTCTTT. This codes for CASSPRNTEAFF. The chain recombines TRBV6-6 with TRBJ1-1; D is ambiguous. The V gene lost 6 bases and the J gene lost 1 base, with 6 bases spanning the gap. Germline lookup yields CDR1 MNHNY and CDR2 SVGAGI (reference sequence). The CDR3 runs 12 residues.

The rearrangement uses TRBV6-1 and TRBJ1-1; a weak D match, TRBD1 (5 bases). The CDR3 is 15 amino acids. Trimming pared 5 bases from V and 1 base from J, leaving 14 bases between. Germline V gene data show CDR1 as MNHNS and CDR2 as SASEGT. Here the CDR3 DNA reads TGTGCCAGCAGTCCCGGGACTCAAACGAACACTGAAGCTTTCTTT. Protein sequence: CASSPGTQTNTEAFF.

This chain uses TRBV5-1 with TRBJ1-1; D unclear. The CDR3 loop spans 15 amino acids. V lost 0 bases, J lost 1 base, and 10 bases lay in between. Germline CDR1 reads SGHRS; CDR2 reads YFSETQ. In DNA form, the CDR3 reads TGCGCCAGCAGCTTGGAGGTCAGGCGGAACACTGAAGCTTTCTTT. Translation: CASSLEVRRNTEAFF.

V is TRBV2 and J is TRBJ1-1; 7 positions agree with TRBD1. CDR3 size: 15 residues. V dropped 8 bases and J dropped 2; count of bases not matched to a gene: 11. Germline values: CDR1 SNHLY, CDR2 FYNNEI. The CDR3 here is CASRKRDRVNTEAFF. DNA for the CDR3: TGTGCCAGCCGGAAGAGAGACAGGGTCAACACTGAAGCTTTCTTT.

The J gene is TRBJ2-3, the V gene TRBV10-3, with 8 nucleotides matching TRBD1. In germline, CDR1 is ENHRY, CDR2 SYGVKD. The CDR3 length is 17 residues. V gave up 7 bases and J gave up 5 bases; unmatched junction bases: 17. The CDR3 region has the DNA TGTGCCATCACCTCCGGGGTGGACAGGGAACTCGGAGATACGCAGTATTTT. It encodes CAITSGVDRELGDTQYF.

This chain connects TRBV28 to TRBJ2-5; D perhaps matches TRBD1 (5 bases). The germline gives CDR1 MDHEN, CDR2 SYDVKM. V lost 3 bases and J 0 bases, leaving 11 bases between the germline ends. The CDR3 consists of 15 residues. This CDR3 is CASSLWVRDQETQYF. The DNA for the CDR3 is TGTGCCAGCAGTTTGTGGGTCAGGGACCAAGAGACCCAGTACTTC.

The chain carries TRBV6-1 and TRBJ1-3; D gene uncertain. V was clipped by 5 bases and J by 6 bases, with 11 bases between them. The CDR3 is 13 amino acids. CDR1 is MNHNS and CDR2 is SASEGT in the germline V gene. The CDR3 sequence is CASSPRSENTIYF. The CDR3 region has the DNA TGTGCCAGCAGTCCCAGAAGCGAAAACACCATATATTTT.

The CDR3 nucleotides read TGTGCCAGCAGCAGGGGGCAGGGGGGTTTTTATGGCTACACCTTC. This gives the protein CASSRGQGGFYGYTF. The rearrangement uses TRBV5-8 and TRBJ1-2; 7 bases match TRBD1. V lost 4 bases and J lost 5; bases outside the gene matches: 11. CDR3 length equals 15 residues. Germline CDR1 is SGHTS and CDR2 is YDEGEE.

This sequence joins TRBV29-1 and TRBJ2-3, with TRBD2 matching over 13 bases. Germline lookup yields CDR1 SQVTM and CDR2 ANQGSEA. The V segment lost 0 bases and the J segment 0 bases; nucleotides outside the gene matches: 6. The CDR3 length is 18 residues. The CDR3 nucleotides read TGCAGCGTTGAAGAGCCACTAGCGGGGGGGCCAAGCACAGATACGCAGTATTTT. This gives the protein CSVEEPLAGGPSTDTQYF.

CDR3 residues: CASSQEGGYEQYF. CDR3 in DNA: TGTGCCAGCAGCCAAGAGGGGGGTTACGAGCAGTACTTC. This chain connects TRBV14 to TRBJ2-7; D possibly corresponds to TRBD2 (6 bases). The CDR3 is made up of 13 amino acids. CDR1 and CDR2 from the germline V gene are SGHDN and FVKESK. V lost 0 bases, J lost 4 bases, and 7 bases lay in between.

This clone was seen more than once but under ten times. The chain recombines TRBV10-2 with TRBJ1-1; D possibly corresponds to TRBD1 (5 bases). V was trimmed by 5 bases and J by 4 bases, leaving 17 bases between them. Germline CDR1 WSHSY, CDR2 SAAADI. The CDR3 contains 15 residues. The CDR3 here is CASSNPGILFTEAFF. The CDR3 nucleotides read TGCGCCAGCAGTAACCCAGGGATCTTGTTCACTGAAGCTTTCTTT.

V gene TRBV5-4 combines with J gene TRBJ1-2; TRBD1 matches 7 bases. The CDR3 runs 16 residues. J lost 4 bases, V lost 4 bases, and 13 bases had no gene match. Germline assignment: CDR1 SGHNT and CDR2 YYREEE (reference sequence). CDR3 amino acids: CASSPLGGQRTYGYTF. The CDR3 DNA reads as TGTGCCAGCAGCCCCCTAGGGGGCCAACGGACCTATGGCTACACCTTC. Full variable domain (rest looked up from reference TRBV5-4 and TRBJ1-2): ETGVTQSPTHLIKTRGQQVTLRCSSQSGHNTVSWYQQALGQGPQFIFQYYREEENGRGNFPPRFSGLQFPNYSSELNVNALELDDSALYLCASSPLGGQRTYGYTFGSGTRLTVV.

This chain joins TRBV25-1 and TRBJ1-3; 7 positions agree with TRBD1. V was clipped by 6 bases and J by 4 bases; unmatched bases: 12. CDR1 MGHDK and CDR2 SYGVNS come from the germline V gene. CDR3 length: 16 amino acids. The DNA of the CDR3 is TGTGCCAGCAGCGGAGCAGGGGGGCTAGCGGGAAACACCATATATTTT. This codes for CASSGAGGLAGNTIYF.

This clone was observed a handful of times. This sequence joins TRBV28 and TRBJ1-2; 8 bases align to TRBD1. CDR1 MDHEN and CDR2 SYDVKM come from the germline V gene. Trimming removed 3 bases from V and 0 bases from J; junction bases left unmatched: 6. The CDR3 is made up of 16 amino acids. Here the CDR3 reads CASSLRGQVPNYGYTF. Written as DNA, the CDR3 is TGTGCCAGCAGTTTGCGGGGACAGGTACCTAACTATGGCTACACCTTC.

This chain connects TRBV5-1 to TRBJ2-5; 8 bases map to TRBD1. The V and J ends lost 4 bases and 5 bases, in that order; junction bases with no gene match: 7. Per the germline V gene, CDR1 is SGHRS and CDR2 is YFSETQ. The CDR3 spans 14 residues. This CDR3 is CASSPRGPGETQYF. The CDR3 DNA follows: TGCGCCAGCAGCCCCAGGGGGCCTGGGGAGACCCAGTACTTC.

The V and J genes are TRBV19 and TRBJ2-2; D may be TRBD1 (5 bases). CDR1 and CDR2 (germline): LNHDA, SQIVND (reference sequence). Trimming cost V 5 bases and J 2 bases, with 21 bases left between them. The CDR3 covers 18 residues. CDR3 amino acids: CASSPPQTAYPNTGELFF. CDR3 nucleotide sequence: TGTGCCAGTAGTCCCCCCCAGACAGCTTATCCAAACACCGGGGAGCTGTTTTTT.

Notes on this clone: A junction end diverges from the germline sequence, so it may reflect a read error. The chain employs TRBV6-6 and TRBJ1-2, with a possible D match to TRBD1 (5 bases). The CDR3 is 16 residues long. Per the germline V gene, CDR1 is MNHNY and CDR2 is SVGAGI (reference sequence). CDR3 sequence: CASSRRGGRANDGYTF. In nucleotides, the CDR3 is TGTGCCAGCAGTCGACGGGGGGGACGGGCTAACGATGGCTACACCTTC.

The chain uses TRBV7-9 and TRBJ1-3, with 11 bases fitting TRBD1. The CDR3 extends over 17 amino acids. The V segment lost 4 bases and the J segment 3 bases; nucleotides outside the gene matches: 8. The germline gives CDR1 SEHNR, CDR2 FQNEAQ (reference sequence). The CDR3 DNA is TGTGCCAGCAGCTCGCCGGGGACAGGGGGTGATGGAAACACCATATATTTT. Amino acid sequence: CASSSPGTGGDGNTIYF.

Comment on this clone: Other DNA sequences in the same sample also yield this CDR3. CDR3 in amino acids: CASSYRTGNQPQHF. The CDR3 DNA follows: TGTGCCAGCAGTTACAGGACAGGAAATCAGCCCCAGCATTTT. The chain carries TRBV27 and TRBJ1-5; TRBD1 aligns across 7 bases. This CDR3 is built from 14 residues. Germline lookup yields CDR1 MNHEY and CDR2 SMNVEV (reference sequence). V trimming: 4 bases; J trimming: 4 bases; junction bases outside the gene matches: 4.

The chain joins TRBV6-1 to TRBJ1-1; 7 bases map to TRBD1. The CDR3 is made up of 14 amino acids. The V and J ends lost 5 bases and 5 bases, in that order; junction bases with no gene match: 8. Germline V gene lookup returns CDR1 MNHNS and CDR2 SASEGT. CDR3 DNA: TGTGCCAGCAGTCGGGCAGGGGGTAGGACTGAAGCTTTCTTT. The encoded protein is CASSRAGGRTEAFF.

The CDR3 bases are TGTGCCAGCAGTCGGGACAGGGGGTATCAGCCCCAGCATTTT. Translated: CASSRDRGYQPQHF. The chain employs TRBV6-5 and TRBJ1-5; TRBD1 matches at 11 bases. Germline-derived CDR1 and CDR2 are MNHEY and SVGAGI. The CDR3 runs 14 residues. After removal of 5 bases from V and 5 bases from J, the junction contained 2 bases not matched to a gene.

This clone has just a few counts. V gene TRBV7-6 combines with J gene TRBJ2-5, with D perhaps matching TRBD1 (5 bases). The CDR3 runs 18 residues. The V end was cut by 1 base, the J end by 1 base, with 19 bases between. Germline lookup yields CDR1 SGHVS and CDR2 FNYEAQ. In DNA, the CDR3 is TGTGCCAGCAGCTTAGAAGGGGTGGGGTGGTCTATCCAAGAGACCCAGTACTTC. It yields the protein CASSLEGVGWSIQETQYF.

The genes are TRBV7-9 and TRBJ1-2, with no clear D. The CDR3 is made up of 16 amino acids. The V end lost 4 bases, the J end lost 5 bases, and 20 bases lay between the germline ends. CDR1 and CDR2 (germline): SEHNR, FQNEAQ (reference sequence). CDR3 DNA: TGTGCCAGCAGCTCCGAGGAGCACTCTATCGGGTATGGCTACACCTTC. This sequence encodes CASSSEEHSIGYGYTF.

The chain has TRBV19 and TRBJ1-2, with TRBD1 as a possible D gene (5 bases). The V end was cut by 4 bases, the J end by 0 bases, with 12 bases between. CDR1 LNHDA and CDR2 SQIVND come from the germline V gene (reference sequence). The CDR3 has 15 amino acids. Here the CDR3 reads CASSNPRDTNYGYTF. CDR3 DNA: TGTGCCAGTAGTAACCCCAGGGATACTAACTATGGCTACACCTTC.

V usage is TRBV28 and J usage is TRBJ2-1; 8 bases line up with TRBD1. The CDR3 has 12 residues. Germline V lookup: CDR1 MDHEN, CDR2 SYDVKM. With V trimmed by 4 bases and J by 12 bases, 5 bases remained unmatched. The CDR3 loop reads CASSWSGGWQFF. In nucleotides, the CDR3 is TGTGCCAGCAGTTGGTCAGGGGGCTGGCAGTTCTTC.

The chain joins TRBV29-1 to TRBJ1-5, with D unresolved. Germline V lookup: CDR1 SQVTM, CDR2 ANQGSEA. The CDR3 is made up of 15 amino acids. V was trimmed by 1 base and J by 0 bases, leaving 10 bases between them. The CDR3 protein is CSVEVAGNSNQPQHF. CDR3 nucleotide sequence: TGCAGCGTTGAAGTTGCAGGTAATAGCAATCAGCCCCAGCATTTT.